The T cell receptor beta chain described here comes from a study of CD8+CD57+ T cells in acquired aplastic anemia. Background on the study: The DNA of sorted CD4+ and CD8+ cells averaged approximately 3.4 ug. Study results and limitations: Comparison of patients with controls identified 25 to 30 shared CD8+ CDR3 sequences.

Genomic DNA, the template, was used for profiling of the TCR beta VDJ and CDR3. TCRdb re-called the reads through MiXCR, storing one row per CDR3 protein. The sample has approximately 470,000 distinct CDR3 sequences; over 25% are singletons. V was trimmed by 7 bases and J by 3 bases, leaving 20 bases between them. The CDR3 covers 16 residues. Germline lookup yields CDR1 LNHDA and CDR2 SQIVND (reference sequence). For sequencing, patients were chosen who had shown expansion of CD8+CD57+ cells by flow cytometry. At least ten counts were recorded for this clonotype. Its antigen is unknown. The V call is TRBV19, the J call TRBJ2-3; D possibly corresponds to TRBD2 (6 bases). Sequenced sample: sorted CD4+, CD8+, or CD8+CD57+ T cells (not recorded which) from PBMCs. The clonotype was recovered from a human donor with aplastic anemia. The CDR3 coding sequence is TGTGCCAGTACCCAAGGAGGAGGGATGGGGACAGATACGCAGTATTTT. Translating it yields CASTQGGGMGTDTQYF. The full variable domain, completed using reference TRBV19 and TRBJ2-3, is DGGITQSPKYLFRKEGQNVTLSCEQNLNHDAMYWYRQDPGQGLRLIYYSQIVNDFQKGDIAEGYSVSREKKESFPLTVTSAQKNPTAFYLCASTQGGGMGTDTQYFGPGTRLTVL.